The 26 T cell receptor beta chains reported below all come from one sample, sequenced in a study of response to subunit inactivated influenza vaccine. TCRdb redid the calling of the RT-PCR reads with MiXCR, one entry per CDR3 protein. This repertoire shows about 300,000 distinct CDR3 sequences, approximately 23% found once; its top ten account for 10% to 13%. Specimen: PBMCs from blood, collected about 19 months after vaccination. These receptors came from a man aged 50 to 75 who received an inactivated influenza vaccine.

This chain joins TRBV20-1 and TRBJ2-1; a possible D gene is TRBD2 (5 bases). The CDR3 runs 12 residues. The germline V and J ends were trimmed by 7 bases and 4 bases, with 11 bases remaining between them. Germline V CDR1 and CDR2: DFQATT, SNEGSKA (reference sequence). The CDR3 bases are TGCAGTGGGACTGGAACTTACAATGAGCAGTTCTTC. The encoded protein is CSGTGTYNEQFF.

This clonotype was observed a few times. The CDR3: CATSRDLLRKETQYF. CDR3 bases: TGTGCCACCAGCAGAGATCTGCTGCGTAAAGAGACCCAGTACTTC. The V gene is TRBV15, the J gene TRBJ2-5, with D unresolved. Germline V gene sequence: CDR1 LNHNV, CDR2 YYDKDF (reference sequence). The germline V and J ends were trimmed by 0 bases and 3 bases, with 11 bases remaining between them. The CDR3 has 15 residues.

In nucleotides, the CDR3 is TGTGCCAGCAGAGTACAGGGAAAGAACACTGAAGCTTTCTTT. Amino acid sequence: CASRVQGKNTEAFF. This chain connects TRBV12-3 or TRBV12-4 to TRBJ1-1; D possibly corresponds to TRBD1 (6 bases). This CDR3 region has 14 residues. Trimming removed 6 bases from V and 1 base from J, with 12 bases in between.

CDR3 in amino acids: CASSTPRDRGLDEQYF. The CDR3, as DNA: TGTGCCAGCAGCACCCCTAGGGACAGGGGCTTGGACGAGCAGTACTTC. The rearrangement joins TRBV28 to TRBJ2-7, with 10 positions matching TRBD1. Germline CDR1 and CDR2: MDHEN and SYDVKM. This CDR3 has 16 amino acids. J lost 5 bases, V lost 6 bases, and 13 bases had no gene match.

This clonotype appeared a few times. The chain uses TRBV29-1 and TRBJ2-5, with D hard to call. V was pared by 3 bases and J by 4 bases, with 6 bases between. CDR1 and CDR2 (germline): SQVTM, ANQGSEA. CDR3 length equals 11 residues. The DNA for the CDR3 is TGCAGCGTTGAGCCGGGAGAGACCCAGTACTTC. Amino acid sequence: CSVEPGETQYF.

This clonotype has more than one count but fewer than ten. The chain links TRBV19 to TRBJ2-1, with 8 bases lining up with TRBD1. With 8 bases clipped from V and 5 bases from J, the junction kept 11 bases outside the gene matches. This CDR3 region has 15 residues. Germline CDR1 LNHDA, CDR2 SQIVND (reference sequence). The DNA of the CDR3 is TGTGCCAGTGCCGGATGGACAGGGCTGCACAATGAGCAGTTCTTC. Its translation: CASAGWTGLHNEQFF.

In its sample, this clonotype was seen a few times. This chain joins TRBV10-3 and TRBJ2-3, with D perhaps matching TRBD1 (5 bases). The CDR3 length is 12 residues. Per germline, CDR1 ENHRY and CDR2 SYGVKD. V lost 4 bases, J lost 6 bases, and 8 bases lay in between. The CDR3 DNA sequence: TGTGCCATCAGTGCCAACAGGGATACGCAGTATTTT. Amino acids: CAISANRDTQYF.

The rearrangement joins TRBV30 to TRBJ2-7; D may be TRBD2 (7 bases). V lost 4 bases to trimming and J lost 4 bases, with 11 bases between them. This CDR3 is 12 amino acids long. CDR1 GTSNPN and CDR2 SVGIG come from the germline V gene (reference sequence). CDR3 amino acids: CAWTGGRYEQYF. CDR3 nucleotides: TGTGCCTGGACGGGGGGCCGATACGAGCAGTACTTC.

The chain couples TRBV2 to TRBJ2-1; D is undetermined. The germline V gene has CDR1 SNHLY and CDR2 FYNNEI. Trimming pared 6 bases from V and 3 bases from J, leaving 9 bases between. This CDR3 is built from 13 residues. DNA of the CDR3: TGTGCCAGCAGAAGTCCCGTCTACAATGAGCAGTTCTTC. Translation gives CASRSPVYNEQFF.

Turning to this clonotype: At one boundary the junction diverges from the germline segment, which might be a read error. The genes are TRBV10-3 and TRBJ2-5; a weak D match, TRBD1 (6 bases). Looked up from germline, CDR1 is ENHRY and CDR2 is SYGVKD. The CDR3 is 13 amino acids. The CDR3 is CATSQGYQETQYF. The CDR3 DNA sequence: TGTGCCACCAGTCAGGGGTACCAAGAGACCCAGTACTTC.

The chain links TRBV7-8 to TRBJ2-2, with TRBD2 as a possible D gene (5 bases). CDR3 length: 17 amino acids. Trimming stripped 5 bases from V and 4 bases from J, with 20 bases between. From germline, CDR1 is SGHVS and CDR2 FQNEAQ. The CDR3 sequence is CASSQLWSGVGTGELFF. The CDR3 coding sequence is TGTGCCAGCAGCCAACTTTGGTCCGGGGTGGGCACCGGGGAGCTGTTTTTT.

This clonotype has more than one count but fewer than ten. The chain is built from TRBV30 and TRBJ2-1; D possibly corresponds to TRBD1 (5 bases). The germline V and J ends were trimmed by 0 bases and 2 bases, with 11 bases remaining between them. The CDR3 has 15 residues. From germline, CDR1 is GTSNPN and CDR2 SVGIG (reference sequence). CDR3 sequence (DNA): TGTGCCTGGAGTGTGCAGGGTAAAGCCTACAATGAGCAGTTCTTC. Translating it yields CAWSVQGKAYNEQFF.

This clonotype was seen a handful of times. This sequence joins TRBV29-1 and TRBJ2-1; D remains ambiguous. This CDR3 is built from 14 residues. Germline loops: CDR1 SQVTM, CDR2 ANQGSEA. V dropped 7 bases and J dropped 2 bases, with 15 bases sitting between them. The CDR3 loop reads CSAFLENTYNEQFF. CDR3 nucleotide sequence: TGCAGCGCCTTCTTAGAGAACACCTACAATGAGCAGTTCTTC.

This clonotype was seen a handful of times. The chain uses TRBV3-1 and TRBJ1-2; D is undetermined. The germline CDR1 and CDR2 sequences are LGHDT and YNNKEL (reference sequence). CDR3 size: 13 residues. The V and J ends lost 6 bases and 2 bases respectively, with 10 bases between them. For the CDR3, the DNA is TGTGCCAGCAGGCCCGGGCTGAACTATGGCTACACCTTC. This encodes CASRPGLNYGYTF.

This clonotype has only a few counts. The chain is built from TRBV6-2 or TRBV6-3 and TRBJ1-5; 7 bases are a match to TRBD1. V gave up 7 bases and J gave up 7 bases; unmatched junction bases: 7. This CDR3 is built from 13 residues. The germline V gene has CDR1 MNHEY and CDR2 SVGEGT. The CDR3 nucleotides read TGTGCCAGCAACGACAGGGTGGAGCAGCCCCAGCATTTT. Encoded protein: CASNDRVEQPQHF.

This clonotype was picked up many times. The chain uses TRBV5-1 and TRBJ2-1; 9 bases match TRBD2. The CDR3 has 16 amino acids. Per the germline V gene, CDR1 is SGHRS and CDR2 is YFSETQ. Losses at the gene ends were 0 bases for V and 1 base for J; bases not matched to a gene: 2. CDR3 DNA sequence: TGCGCCAGCAGCTTGGATGCGGGAGGGTCCTACAATGAGCAGTTCTTC. It encodes CASSLDAGGSYNEQFF.

This chain uses TRBV12-3 or TRBV12-4 with TRBJ2-2; the D is unclear. Trimming shortened V by 7 bases and J by 6 bases, and 12 bases separated the two germline ends. The CDR3 has 13 residues. CDR3 DNA: TGTGCCAGCAATCCAGACTTGGCCGGGGAGCTGTTTTTT. Residues: CASNPDLAGELFF.

This clonotype was seen a single time. This sequence joins TRBV27 and TRBJ2-1; 10 nucleotides line up with TRBD2. Germline V gene data show CDR1 as MNHEY and CDR2 as SMNVEV (reference sequence). The CDR3 length is 17 residues. J lost 1 base, V lost 8 bases, and 11 bases had no gene match. The CDR3, as DNA: TGTGCCAGCCACTGGGTAGCGGGGGGCGTGTCCTACAATGAGCAGTTCTTC. Protein: CASHWVAGGVSYNEQFF.

This clonotype was counted a few times. V usage is TRBV6-6 and J usage is TRBJ2-7; 8 bases are a match to TRBD2. Trimming at V came to 0 bases and at J to 6 bases, leaving 7 bases not matched to a gene. The CDR3 length is 15 residues. Germline V gene data show CDR1 as MNHNY and CDR2 as SVGAGI (reference sequence). The CDR3 protein is CASSYSGGGGREQYF. The CDR3 DNA sequence: TGTGCCAGCAGTTACTCAGGCGGCGGGGGGCGCGAGCAGTACTTC.

The rearrangement uses TRBV2 and TRBJ2-7, with unresolved D. This CDR3 has 11 amino acids. V shed 10 bases and J shed 3 bases, with 10 bases lying between them. CDR1 is SNHLY and CDR2 is FYNNEI in the germline V gene. In DNA form, the CDR3 reads TGTGCCACCCATGACAACTACGAGCAGTACTTC. Its translation: CATHDNYEQYF.

This clonotype occurred a few times. The chain employs TRBV10-3 and TRBJ1-1; possible D gene TRBD1, 6 bases. Germline-derived CDR1 and CDR2 are ENHRY and SYGVKD. The CDR3 is 13 amino acids. The germline V and J ends were trimmed by 9 bases and 4 bases, with 15 bases remaining between them. The CDR3 loop is CAIYGGAGTEAFF. Here the CDR3 DNA reads TGTGCCATTTACGGGGGCGCGGGCACTGAAGCTTTCTTT.

There are a few counts of this clonotype. CDR3 coding DNA: TGCAGTGCTAGAGCCGGCTACGAGCAGTACTTC. This sequence encodes CSARAGYEQYF. The chain recombines TRBV20-1 with TRBJ2-7; D is ambiguous. V gave up 1 base and J gave up 3 bases, with 4 bases separating them. CDR1 and CDR2 from the germline V gene are DFQATT and SNEGSKA (reference sequence). The CDR3 covers 11 residues.

CDR3: CASSLALLTSYNEQFF. The CDR3 DNA sequence: TGTGCCAGCAGCTTAGCGCTGTTAACCTCCTACAATGAGCAGTTCTTC. J is TRBJ2-1 and V is TRBV7-8; D remains unclear. The CDR3 loop spans 16 amino acids. Germline CDR1 reads SGHVS; CDR2 reads FQNEAQ. Trimming left V 0 bases short and J 0 bases short, with 9 bases between.

Ten or more counts support this clonotype. The J gene is TRBJ2-3, the V gene TRBV4-1; a weak D match, TRBD2 (6 bases). The germline V gene encodes CDR1 MGHRA and CDR2 YSYEKL. V was clipped by 4 bases and J by 2 bases, with 10 bases between them. CDR3 size: 14 residues. The CDR3 region has the DNA TGCGCCAGCAGCCGCCGGGAGATCACAGATACGCAGTATTTT. It codes for CASSRREITDTQYF.

The chain's CDR3 is CANGRTNTGELFF. In DNA, the CDR3 is TGTGCGAACGGCCGTACGAACACCGGGGAGCTGTTTTTT. The chain combines TRBV7-9 with TRBJ2-2; D is unresolved. The length of the CDR3 is 13 residues. Germline CDR1 is SEHNR and CDR2 is FQNEAQ (reference sequence).

Here the CDR3 DNA reads TGCAGTGCAAGACAGGGGGCGTGGAGCACTGAAGCTTTCTTT. It specifies CSARQGAWSTEAFF. The chain combines TRBV20-1 with TRBJ1-1, with 10 bases lining up with TRBD1. Germline V CDR1 and CDR2: DFQATT, SNEGSKA (reference sequence). The CDR3 is 14 amino acids. Trimming removed 6 bases from V and 4 bases from J; junction bases left unmatched: 8.